The 31 T cell receptor beta chains reported below all come from one sample, sequenced in a study of OX40 agonist ivuxolimab in advanced cancers. Some clones are missing from TCRdb's copy, which holds only in-frame ones; the method was immunoSEQ multiplex PCR. The sample includes 80,000 or so clones, around 86% of them seen just once. Source: CD4+ or CD8+ T cells sorted from blood, taken in a trial of the OX40 agonist ivuxolimab. These receptors were taken from an adult with an advanced solid tumor such as melanoma, head and neck, liver or kidney cancer.

V usage is TRBV5-6 and J usage is TRBJ1-2; tentatively, D is TRBD1 (6 bases). Trimming pared 1 base from V and 4 bases from J, leaving 14 bases between. CDR1 and CDR2 from the germline V gene are SGHDT and YYEEEE. There are 15 residues in the CDR3. This CDR3 is CASSLNGGQRYGYTF. CDR3 sequence (DNA): TGTGCCAGCAGCTTGAACGGGGGCCAACGCTATGGCTACACCTTC.

The chain links TRBV11-2 to TRBJ2-1, with D tentatively TRBD2 (7 bases). Trimming cost V 5 bases and J 7 bases, with 18 bases left between them. The V gene's germline CDR1 is SGHAT and CDR2 FQNNGV. The CDR3 extends over 15 amino acids. CDR3 nucleotide sequence: TGTGCCAGCAGCAGAAACTGGGGGGGGCCTAATGAGCAGTTCTTC. Amino acids: CASSRNWGGPNEQFF.

The DNA for the CDR3 is TGTGCCAGCTCACCACCAGATGGGACTAGCGGGATGCAGTTCTTC. This sequence encodes CASSPPDGTSGMQFF. The chain recombines TRBV18 with TRBJ2-1; 13 bases are a match to TRBD2. Trimming took 0 bases from V and 12 from J; bases not matched to a gene: 5. CDR3 length equals 15 residues. Germline values: CDR1 KGHSH, CDR2 LQKENI.

This clone was seen a single time. The chain recombines TRBV5-4 with TRBJ1-3, with D possibly matching TRBD1 (6 bases). CDR1 is SGHNT and CDR2 is YYREEE in the germline V gene (reference sequence). Trimming stripped 4 bases from V and 0 bases from J, with 11 bases between. The CDR3 spans 15 residues. CDR3 DNA sequence: TGTGCCAGCAGCCAAAAACAGGGCTCTGGAAACACCATATATTTT. It translates to CASSQKQGSGNTIYF.

This clone was picked up one time. The CDR3 nucleotides are TGTGCCAGCTCACTTTCTCAGGGGGACGAGCAGTACGTC. It specifies CASSLSQGDEQYV. The chain uses TRBV18 and TRBJ2-7; TRBD1 matches 7 bases. The germline V gene has CDR1 KGHSH and CDR2 LQKENI. The CDR3 covers 13 residues. V shed 4 bases, J shed 5 bases, and the junction held 5 bases outside the gene matches.

The V gene is TRBV28, the J gene TRBJ1-2; D is perhaps TRBD1 (6 bases). Germline values: CDR1 MDHEN, CDR2 SYDVKM. The CDR3 runs 13 residues. Trimming pared 5 bases from V and 8 bases from J, leaving 15 bases between. For the CDR3, the DNA is TGTGCCAGCAGTCCCGACAGGATAGACGGCTACACCTTC. Translating it yields CASSPDRIDGYTF.

In DNA, the CDR3 is TGTGCCAGCTCACAGAAGGCGGGTGGATCCGATACTAAGCAGTTCTTC. Its translation is CASSQKAGGSDTKQFF. The chain links TRBV18 to TRBJ2-1; perhaps TRBD2 as D (5 bases). CDR3 length equals 16 residues. CDR1 and CDR2 (germline): KGHSH, LQKENI. The V and J ends lost 4 bases and 11 bases respectively, with 24 bases between them.

The J gene is TRBJ2-1, the V gene TRBV11-2, with D hard to call. Germline V gene data show CDR1 as SGHAT and CDR2 as FQNNGV. V lost 1 base to trimming and J lost 12 bases, with 7 bases between them. The CDR3 totals 11 residues. In DNA form, the CDR3 reads TGTGCCAGCAGCTTAGGTGGGGTGCAGTTCTTC. Translated: CASSLGGVQFF. The entire variable domain, with the rest obtained from reference TRBV11-2 and TRBJ2-1, is as follows: EAGVAQSPRYKIIEKRQSVAFWCNPISGHATLYWYQQILGQGPKLLIQFQNNGVVDDSQLPKDRFSAERLKGVDSTLKIQPAKLEDSAVYLCASSLGGVQFFGPGTRLTVL.

The rearrangement uses TRBV5-4 and TRBJ2-3; TRBD2 matches 12 bases. CDR1 SGHNT and CDR2 YYREEE come from the germline V gene (reference sequence). This CDR3 comprises 16 residues. V lost 4 bases, J lost 6 bases, and 9 bases stayed unmatched. The CDR3: CASSKKTSGSADTQYF. Here the CDR3 DNA reads TGTGCCAGCAGCAAGAAGACTAGCGGGAGCGCTGATACGCAGTATTTT.

The chain employs TRBV18 and TRBJ2-3; D possibly corresponds to TRBD2 (5 bases). With 1 base removed from V and 3 bases from J, the gap between germline ends came to 5 bases. Germline-derived CDR1 and CDR2 are KGHSH and LQKENI. CDR3 size: 13 residues. For the CDR3, the DNA is TGTGCCAGCTCACCACGGGAGACAGATACGCAGTATTTT. Its translation: CASSPRETDTQYF.

The chain carries TRBV11-2 and TRBJ2-3; 8 positions match TRBD2. Trimming removed 5 bases from V and 5 bases from J; junction bases left unmatched: 15. The germline V gene has CDR1 SGHAT and CDR2 FQNNGV. The CDR3 covers 17 residues. The CDR3, as DNA: TGTGCCAGCAGCCCCCGTTGGGTTAGCGGGACGGGAGATACGCAGTATTTT. This codes for CASSPRWVSGTGDTQYF.

This clone was picked up a small number of times. The chain joins TRBV7-2 to TRBJ2-5; 7 bases align to TRBD2. After removal of 5 bases from V and 0 bases from J, the junction contained 6 bases not matched to a gene. The germline V gene has CDR1 SGHTA and CDR2 FQGNSA. The CDR3 loop spans 15 amino acids. The CDR3 DNA sequence: TGTGCCAGCAGCCGCGGGGGTTGGTACCAAGAGACCCAGTACTTC. Its protein is CASSRGGWYQETQYF.

This rearrangement joins TRBV5-6 to TRBJ1-3; D is possibly TRBD1 (6 bases). The CDR3 totals 16 residues. The V gene lost 4 bases and the J gene lost 0 bases, with 14 bases spanning the gap. CDR1 is SGHDT, CDR2 YYEEEE, per germline. CDR3 loop: CASSLRTVRSGNTIYF. For the CDR3, the DNA is TGTGCCAGCAGCCTAAGGACAGTCCGCTCTGGAAACACCATATATTTT.

V is TRBV29-1 and J is TRBJ2-5, with D unresolved. Germline CDR1 and CDR2: SQVTM and ANQGSEA. The CDR3 sequence is 13 residues long. Trimming took off 0 bases at V and 9 bases at J, with 14 bases between the two ends. CDR3 residues: CSVEDPLVRAQYF. As DNA, the CDR3 is TGCAGCGTTGAAGATCCGCTAGTCCGGGCCCAGTACTTC.

The rearrangement uses TRBV28 and TRBJ1-3; TRBD1 is a possible D gene (5 bases). Between the trimmed V and J ends, which lost 6 bases and 1 base, there was a span of 10 bases. The CDR3 has 14 residues. Per germline, CDR1 MDHEN and CDR2 SYDVKM. The CDR3 DNA follows: TGTGCCAGCAGCCTACAGGTATCTGGAAACACCATATATTTT. Protein sequence: CASSLQVSGNTIYF.

This clone turned up a few times. V and J are TRBV10-3 and TRBJ1-1, with 7 positions matching TRBD1. The V gene's germline CDR1 is ENHRY and CDR2 SYGVKD. V lost 7 bases and J lost 3; bases outside the gene matches: 8. CDR3 length: 14 amino acids. The CDR3 region is CAITKTGSDTEAFF. In nucleotides, the CDR3 is TGTGCCATCACCAAGACAGGGTCAGACACTGAAGCTTTCTTT.

This sequence joins TRBV14 and TRBJ2-5; a weak D match, TRBD1 (6 bases). Germline CDR1 SGHDN, CDR2 FVKESK. The CDR3 consists of 16 residues. Deletions cut 3 bases from V and 2 bases from J, with 16 bases between. CDR3 amino acids: CASSHRTRGVQETQYF. The CDR3 nucleotides are TGTGCCAGCAGCCACCGGACCAGGGGCGTACAAGAGACCCAGTACTTC.

CDR3 residues: CASSLKTSGASGANVLTF. The CDR3 DNA follows: TGTGCCAGCAGCTTAAAAACTAGCGGGGCTTCTGGGGCCAACGTCCTGACTTTC. The chain combines TRBV7-2 with TRBJ2-6, with 10 bases identical to TRBD2. Trimming cost V 2 bases and J 1 base; bases outside gene matches: 5. Germline CDR1 SGHTA, CDR2 FQGNSA. This CDR3 has 18 residues.

The J gene is TRBJ1-2, the V gene TRBV21-1; TRBD1, the table's D call, lacks a check against the DNA. TRBV21-1 counts as a pseudogene. CDR3 length: 14 residues. CDR3 amino acids: CASSNFRQGNGYTF. The DNA of the CDR3 is TGTGCCAGCAGCAACTTCCGACAGGGGAATGGCTACACCTTC.

This clone was picked up one time. The chain links TRBV5-1 to TRBJ1-3; D not certain. Trimming pared 3 bases from V and 0 bases from J, leaving 10 bases between. The length of the CDR3 is 15 residues. Germline-derived CDR1 and CDR2 are SGHRS and YFSETQ. DNA of the CDR3: TGCGCCAGCAGCTCTACAGCGCGCTCTGGAAACACCATATATTTT. Residues: CASSSTARSGNTIYF.

The rearrangement uses TRBV28 and TRBJ1-1, with D uncertain. V lost 4 bases, J lost 3 bases, and 12 bases lay in between. The CDR3 is made up of 14 amino acids. The V gene's germline CDR1 is MDHEN and CDR2 SYDVKM. CDR3 sequence: CASSSPGMDTEAFF. The CDR3 DNA reads as TGTGCCAGCAGTTCCCCGGGGATGGACACTGAAGCTTTCTTT.

This clone showed up just a few times. Written as DNA, the CDR3 is TGTGCCAGCAGCCCCCAGACAGGGGCCAGTGCTAACTATGGCTACACCTTC. Protein sequence: CASSPQTGASANYGYTF. The V gene is TRBV7-2, the J gene TRBJ1-2; 8 positions match TRBD1. The J segment lost 0 bases and the V segment lost 5 bases, leaving 11 bases of the junction unmatched. Germline CDR1 and CDR2: SGHTA and FQGNSA. The CDR3 sequence is 17 residues long.

This chain joins TRBV7-2 and TRBJ2-2; 7 nucleotides line up with TRBD2. CDR1 and CDR2 from the germline V gene are SGHTA and FQGNSA. The CDR3 has 16 residues. Germline trimming cut 5 bases from V and 3 bases from J; bases unmatched to any gene: 9. CDR3 sequence reads: CASSPPLAVYTGELFF. The CDR3 bases are TGTGCCAGCAGCCCTCCGCTAGCGGTTTACACCGGGGAGCTGTTTTTT.

J is TRBJ2-3 and V is TRBV15; D remains unclear. V was trimmed by 0 bases and J by 2 bases, leaving 6 bases between them. CDR1 LNHNV and CDR2 YYDKDF come from the germline V gene (reference sequence). The CDR3 spans 14 residues. CDR3 region: CATSRDPLTDTQYF. For the CDR3, the DNA is TGTGCCACCAGCAGAGACCCCCTCACAGATACGCAGTATTTT.

This sequence joins TRBV7-2 and TRBJ2-7; TRBD2 aligns across 8 bases. V trimming: 4 bases; J trimming: 3 bases; junction bases outside the gene matches: 2. The CDR3 length is 13 residues. The germline V gene encodes CDR1 SGHTA and CDR2 FQGNSA. The CDR3 spells CASSSGTSYEQYV. The CDR3 bases are TGTGCCAGCAGCTCCGGGACTAGCTACGAGCAGTACGTC.

V and J are TRBV9 and TRBJ2-3; TRBD2 might be the D (6 bases). Germline V gene data show CDR1 as SGDLS and CDR2 as YYNGEE. The CDR3 runs to 13 residues. V was cut by 3 bases and J by 6 bases, with 11 bases left in between. The CDR3 DNA sequence: TGTGCCAGCAGCGCCCGGGAGTCGGATACGCAGTATTTT. As protein: CASSARESDTQYF.

The rearrangement joins TRBV5-1 to TRBJ1-2; D is perhaps TRBD1 (5 bases). Looked up from germline, CDR1 is SGHRS and CDR2 is YFSETQ. V lost 6 bases and J 3 bases, leaving 15 bases between the germline ends. This CDR3 has 14 amino acids. The CDR3 nucleotides are TGCGCCAGCAACTGGGGCGGGGAAGACTATGGCTACACCTTC. It is translated as CASNWGGEDYGYTF.

The rearrangement uses TRBV7-9 and TRBJ2-7; D is possibly TRBD2 (5 bases). The CDR3 runs to 13 residues. Trimming took 0 bases from V and 5 from J, leaving 8 bases between them. Germline CDR1 and CDR2: SEHNR and FQNEAQ (reference sequence). The CDR3 region has the DNA TGTGCCAGCAGCTTAGCGAGGGTTGACGAGCAGTACTTC. Translated: CASSLARVDEQYF.

V gene TRBV6-5 combines with J gene TRBJ1-2; no definite D call. Trimming removed 0 bases at V and 0 bases at J, with 5 bases between. This CDR3 has 14 residues. The germline V gene encodes CDR1 MNHEY and CDR2 SVGAGI. This CDR3 is CASSYSQPNYGYTF. The CDR3 DNA follows: TGTGCCAGCAGTTACTCGCAGCCTAACTATGGCTACACCTTC.

CDR3 amino acids: CASSPLPQSGANVLTF. For the CDR3, the DNA is TGTGCCAGCTCACCACTCCCCCAGTCTGGGGCCAACGTCCTGACTTTC. The rearrangement uses TRBV18 and TRBJ2-6; D remains unclear. CDR1 is KGHSH and CDR2 is LQKENI in the germline V gene. V shed 1 base and J shed 1 base, with 8 bases lying between them. CDR3 length: 16 residues.

The chain employs TRBV6-5 and TRBJ1-1; tentative D call: TRBD1 (5 bases). Trimming took off 6 bases at V and 11 bases at J, with 19 bases between the two ends. The CDR3 has 13 residues. In germline, CDR1 is MNHEY, CDR2 SVGAGI. The DNA for the CDR3 is TGTGCCAGCAGCCACTCCCGGGACCCACGGGCTTTCTTT. Translating it yields CASSHSRDPRAFF.